These 21 T cell receptor beta chains came from one sample sequenced in a study of PD-1 blockade in classical Hodgkin lymphoma (TCRdb year 2020). To prepare the library, the immunoSEQ multiplex PCR assay was applied. Sourced from immuneACCESS, this table was stored by TCRdb with only in-frame sequences that have V and J called. A share of the clones is absent; for the studies checked, an unresolved V gene accounts for under half, and the remainder has no known explanation. Here the sample has tens of thousands of clones; 77% occur a single time. The ten largest clones represent around 10% of the sample. The time point label of this sample denotes: cycle 4 day 1 (C4D1), after more than 5 weeks of nivolumab. Every trial patient had relapsed after autologous stem cell transplantation, and cohorts A, B and C differed in prior brentuximab vedotin exposure. The sample here was peripheral blood mononuclear cells (PBMCs), taken before the fourth cycle of nivolumab. Receptors originate from a human donor with classical Hodgkin lymphoma.

This sequence joins TRBV11-2 and TRBJ2-5; D call uncertain. Trimming left V 5 bases short and J 0 bases short, with 10 bases between. CDR1 and CDR2 from the germline V gene are SGHAT and FQNNGV. The CDR3 totals 14 residues. The CDR3: CASSPRFDQETQYF. The CDR3 coding sequence is TGTGCCAGCAGCCCCCGATTTGACCAAGAGACCCAGTACTTC. Supplemented by reference TRBV11-2 and TRBJ2-5, the full variable domain reads EAGVAQSPRYKIIEKRQSVAFWCNPISGHATLYWYQQILGQGPKLLIQFQNNGVVDDSQLPKDRFSAERLKGVDSTLKIQPAKLEDSAVYLCASSPRFDQETQYFGPGTRLLVL.

The chain links TRBV28 to TRBJ1-2, with D perhaps TRBD1 (5 bases). Trimming removed 7 bases from V and 2 bases from J, with 11 bases in between. The V gene's germline CDR1 is MDHEN and CDR2 SYDVKM. This CDR3 is 13 amino acids long. CDR3 DNA: TGTGCCAGCACCCCGGGACGGAACTATGGCTACACCTTC. This encodes CASTPGRNYGYTF.

The rearrangement uses TRBV4-2 and TRBJ2-3, with 7 nucleotides matching TRBD2. CDR3 size: 16 residues. Trimming at V came to 3 bases and at J to 6 bases, leaving 12 bases not matched to a gene. From germline, CDR1 is LGHNA and CDR2 YNFKEQ. The CDR3: CASSQTQREAFDTQYF. The DNA of the CDR3 is TGTGCCAGCAGCCAGACACAGCGGGAAGCTTTTGATACGCAGTATTTT.

The CDR3 nucleotides are TGCGCCAGCAGCGTAGGGACTAGCGGGGGGGCCCGGGAGACCCAGTACTTC. Amino acid sequence: CASSVGTSGGARETQYF. This chain links TRBV5-1 with TRBJ2-5; 16 bases agree with TRBD2. Trimming took 4 bases from V and 5 from J; bases not matched to a gene: 8. The CDR3 contains 17 residues. CDR1 and CDR2 from the germline V gene are SGHRS and YFSETQ.

This rearrangement joins TRBV6-6 to TRBJ2-3; either TRBD1 or TRBD2 may supply D (5 bases each). Trimming removed 2 bases from V and 4 bases from J, with 13 bases in between. Germline V CDR1 and CDR2: MNHNY, SVGAGI (reference sequence). The CDR3 loop spans 15 amino acids. The CDR3, as DNA: TGTGCCAGCAGTTACCCCTGGTTGGGGGCAGATACGCAGTATTTT. The encoded protein is CASSYPWLGADTQYF.

The rearrangement uses TRBV27 and TRBJ2-3; TRBD2 agrees at 13 bases. The trim removed 3 bases at V and 2 bases at J, leaving 17 bases unmatched. The CDR3 extends over 21 amino acids. Germline loops: CDR1 MNHEY, CDR2 SMNVEV (reference sequence). CDR3 loop: CASSFGPQRLAGGQYTDTQYF. The CDR3 bases are TGTGCCAGCAGTTTTGGTCCGCAGCGACTAGCGGGGGGCCAATACACAGATACGCAGTATTTT.

The rearrangement uses TRBV7-9 and TRBJ2-7; D perhaps matches TRBD2 (6 bases). The CDR3 length is 13 residues. Trimming took 3 bases from V and 3 from J, leaving 9 bases between them. The germline CDR1 and CDR2 sequences are SEHNR and FQNEAQ (reference sequence). The CDR3 bases are TGTGCCAGCAGCTTGGGGGGACTCTACGAGCAGTACTTC. Translated, it gives CASSLGGLYEQYF.

The chain employs TRBV6-5 and TRBJ2-7, with D hard to call. Germline CDR1 and CDR2: MNHEY and SVGAGI. The CDR3 totals 15 residues. V gave up 6 bases and J gave up 2 bases, with 17 bases separating them. The CDR3 DNA reads TGTGCCAGCAGCACCTCCCACCGGCCCCCCTACGAGCAGTACTTC. The encoded protein is CASSTSHRPPYEQYF.

This chain joins TRBV4-3 and TRBJ2-2; D not resolved. V was clipped by 0 bases and J by 3 bases, with 11 bases between them. CDR3 length: 16 residues. Per germline, CDR1 LGHNA and CDR2 YSLEER. CDR3 sequence reads: CASSQDHLVYTGELFF. The CDR3 DNA is TGCGCCAGCAGCCAAGATCATCTCGTTTACACCGGGGAGCTGTTTTTT.

The V call is TRBV6-1, the J call TRBJ2-5; weak D call: TRBD1 (6 bases). The CDR3 sequence is 11 residues long. Germline loops: CDR1 MNHNS, CDR2 SASEGT. V dropped 9 bases and J dropped 1 base, with 6 bases sitting between them. CDR3 residues: CARDSQETQYF. The CDR3 nucleotides are TGTGCCAGGGACAGCCAAGAGACCCAGTACTTC.

This chain links TRBV11-2 with TRBJ2-7; D is uncertain. V lost 2 bases and J 5 bases, leaving 4 bases between the germline ends. CDR1 is SGHAT, CDR2 FQNNGV, per germline. The CDR3 has 11 residues. The CDR3 sequence is CASSLWDEQYF. The DNA for the CDR3 is TGTGCCAGCAGCTTATGGGACGAGCAGTACTTC.

This chain connects TRBV5-1 to TRBJ2-7; the D is unclear. There are 14 residues in the CDR3. Trimming removed 0 bases at V and 4 bases at J, with 11 bases between. From germline, CDR1 is SGHRS and CDR2 YFSETQ. The CDR3 bases are TGCGCCAGCAGCTTGGCCTCTACGGGTTACGAGCAGTACTTC. Amino acids: CASSLASTGYEQYF. Variable domain in full (rest from reference TRBV5-1 and TRBJ2-7): KAGVTQTPRYLIKTRGQQVTLSCSPISGHRSVSWYQQTPGQGLQFLFEYFSETQRNKGNFPGRFSGRQFSNSRSEMNVSTLELGDSALYLCASSLASTGYEQYFGPGTRLTVT.

V and J are TRBV7-2 and TRBJ2-4, with a weak D call TRBD1 (5 bases). Trimming took 5 bases from V and 0 from J, leaving 17 bases between them. Germline V lookup: CDR1 SGHTA, CDR2 FQGNSA. This CDR3 spans 17 amino acids. CDR3 residues: CASSRHDSVLAKNIQYF. CDR3 DNA sequence: TGTGCCAGCAGCCGCCACGACAGCGTTCTAGCCAAAAACATTCAGTACTTC. The full variable domain, its missing parts supplied by reference TRBV7-2 and TRBJ2-4, is GAGVSQSPSNKVTEKGKDVELRCDPISGHTALYWYRQSLGQGLEFLIYFQGNSAPDKSGLPSDRFSAERTGGSVSTLTIQRTQQEDSAVYLCASSRHDSVLAKNIQYFGAGTRLSVL.

The chain combines TRBV2 with TRBJ1-5, with D hard to call. V lost 3 bases and J 7 bases, leaving 13 bases between the germline ends. Germline V gives CDR1 SNHLY, CDR2 FYNNEI. The CDR3 is made up of 14 amino acids. CDR3 region: CASSDRVGEQPQHF. Here the CDR3 DNA reads TGTGCCAGCAGTGATCGGGTAGGCGAACAGCCCCAGCATTTT. Full variable domain (rest looked up from reference TRBV2 and TRBJ1-5): EPEVTQTPSHQVTQMGQEVILRCVPISNHLYFYWYRQILGQKVEFLVSFYNNEISEKSEIFDDQFSVERPDGSNFTLKIRSTKLEDSAMYFCASSDRVGEQPQHFGDGTRLSIL.

This chain links TRBV14 with TRBJ2-7; TRBD1 is a possible D gene (5 bases). V shed 4 bases and J shed 2 bases, with 15 bases lying between them. The CDR3 runs 15 residues. CDR1 SGHDN and CDR2 FVKESK come from the germline V gene. The CDR3 DNA follows: TGTGCCAGCAGCCGCAACAGGTTAGGGGCCTACGAGCAGTACTTC. The encoded protein is CASSRNRLGAYEQYF.

The rearrangement uses TRBV7-2 and TRBJ1-5; D ambiguous. CDR1 SGHTA and CDR2 FQGNSA come from the germline V gene. The CDR3 has 14 residues. With 5 bases removed from V and 5 bases from J, the gap between germline ends came to 13 bases. The CDR3 region is CASSKDGKDQPQHF. The CDR3 coding sequence is TGTGCCAGCAGCAAGGACGGGAAGGATCAGCCCCAGCATTTT.

The gene calls are TRBV6-5 and TRBJ1-2; D is ambiguous. Germline lookup yields CDR1 MNHEY and CDR2 SVGAGI. The germline V and J ends were trimmed by 2 bases and 4 bases, with 8 bases remaining between them. CDR3 length equals 13 residues. CDR3 DNA: TGTGCCAGCAGTTACGACGGAAGCTATGGCTACACCTTC. Amino acid sequence: CASSYDGSYGYTF.

This clone was seen once. The chain combines TRBV28 with TRBJ1-1; tentatively, D is TRBD1 (5 bases). V lost 1 base, J lost 1 base, and 13 bases lay in between. This CDR3 contains 16 residues. Germline V gives CDR1 MDHEN, CDR2 SYDVKM. CDR3 sequence: CASSLFQGAGNTEAFF. CDR3 coding DNA: TGTGCCAGCAGTTTATTCCAGGGAGCCGGGAACACTGAAGCTTTCTTT.

The chain combines TRBV4-1 with TRBJ2-1, with 8 positions matching TRBD2. The V segment lost 1 base and the J segment 4 bases; nucleotides outside the gene matches: 6. The CDR3 consists of 16 residues. Germline-derived CDR1 and CDR2 are MGHRA and YSYEKL. DNA of the CDR3: TGCGCCAGCAGCCAAGTAGGTAGCGGGGTTTACAATGAGCAGTTCTTC. Amino acids: CASSQVGSGVYNEQFF.

This chain links TRBV27 with TRBJ1-6; TRBD1 agrees at 7 bases. Germline CDR1 is MNHEY and CDR2 is SMNVEV (reference sequence). The CDR3 runs 17 residues. The V segment lost 5 bases and the J segment 5 bases; nucleotides outside the gene matches: 12. The CDR3 DNA reads as TGTGCCAGCAGTCGAACACACAGGGGTACGAATAATTCACCCCTCCACTTT. Encoded protein: CASSRTHRGTNNSPLHF.

This chain connects TRBV5-8 to TRBJ1-2; tentatively, D is TRBD1 (6 bases). Germline V gene sequence: CDR1 SGHTS, CDR2 YDEGEE. The CDR3 covers 15 residues. Trimming removed 4 bases at V and 2 bases at J, with 15 bases between. The CDR3, as DNA: TGTGCCAGCAGCGGGTCGGGGGGGCTCAACTATGGCTACACCTTC. Residues: CASSGSGGLNYGYTF.